Listed below are T cell receptor beta chains from one sample, sequenced in a study of shared clonotypes between healthy human individuals. Sequencing was performed with immunoSEQ multiplex PCR; in TCRdb, only in-frame clones are kept and a portion is missing. The profile shows about 2.2 million clones, 93% of them singletons. The sequenced sample was naive CD8+ T cells from PBMCs. These TCRs come from a man between 18 and 29 years old in good health. Some clones in this sample may be carry-over from other donors' samples. CDR3s include the opening cysteine and the closing phenylalanine or tryptophan. Fields, in order: CDR3 protein, CDR3 DNA, V gene, clone size, D gene, J gene. A D gene is named only where the DNA matches it firmly. Clone size is given for some rows only: seen once, a few or many times, or a class if the clone is expanded.

CASSERTSQETQYF	TGTGCCAGCAGTGAAAGAACCAGCCAAGAGACCCAGTACTTC	TRBV6-1	NA	NA	TRBJ2-5
CASSIVQGVGEPQHF	TGTGCCAGTAGTATAGTCCAGGGGGTCGGGGAGCCCCAGCATTTT	TRBV19	NA	TRBD1	TRBJ1-5
CASSFATGNTEAFF	TGTGCCAGCAGCTTTGCCACAGGGAACACTGAAGCTTTCTTT	TRBV5-6	NA	NA	TRBJ1-1
CATRRRGANVLTF	TGTGCCACGAGGCGGAGGGGGGCCAACGTCCTGACTTTC	TRBV27	once	NA	TRBJ2-6
CASSLGAGGPTGELFF	TGTGCCAGCAGCTTGGGTGCGGGAGGGCCAACCGGGGAGCTGTTTTTT	TRBV5-4	NA	TRBD2	TRBJ2-2
CAIRTSRDTQYF	TGTGCCATCAGGACTAGCAGAGATACGCAGTATTTT	TRBV10-3	NA	TRBD2	TRBJ2-3
CASSTPGGPQHF	TGTGCCAGCAGTACCCCAGGCGGGCCCCAGCATTTT	TRBV27	once	NA	TRBJ1-5
CASSPQGVSPLHF	TGTGCCAGCAGCCCCCAGGGGGTTTCACCCCTCCACTTT	TRBV11-2	NA	TRBD1	TRBJ1-6
CASSSRTGLYEQYF	TGTGCCAGCAGCTCTCGGACAGGGCTCTACGAGCAGTACTTC	TRBV11-2	NA	TRBD1	TRBJ2-7
CASSLRRGPNYGYTF	TGTGCCAGCAGCTTACGCAGGGGTCCTAACTATGGCTACACCTTC	TRBV5-6	once	NA	TRBJ1-2
CASSPKTGYNYEQYF	TGTGCCAGCAGCCCAAAGACAGGATACAACTACGAGCAGTACTTC	TRBV11-2	NA	NA	TRBJ2-7
CASSGPTDTQYF	TGTGCCAGCAGCGGGCCCACAGATACGCAGTATTTT	TRBV28	NA	NA	TRBJ2-3
CASSLSVGRTYNEQFF	TGTGCCAGCAGTTTATCGGTCGGGAGAACCTACAATGAGCAGTTCTTC	TRBV27	NA	NA	TRBJ2-1
CASSYSEGMAEAFF	TGTGCCAGCAGTTACTCGGAGGGGATGGCTGAAGCTTTCTTT	TRBV6-5	few	NA	TRBJ1-1
CAIRMGDHPYEQYF	TGTGCCATCAGGATGGGGGACCATCCCTACGAGCAGTACTTC	TRBV10-3	once	NA	TRBJ2-7
CASSVQQGFNEQYF	TGTGCCAGCAGCGTACAACAGGGATTCAACGAGCAGTACTTC	TRBV5-6	once	NA	TRBJ2-7
CAVRRENTGELFF	TGTGCCGTAAGACGGGAGAACACCGGGGAGCTGTTTTTT	TRBV10-3	NA	NA	TRBJ2-2
CSATTETQYF	TGCAGTGCTACGACGGAGACCCAGTACTTC	TRBV20-1	NA	NA	TRBJ2-5
CASSNRASGAFF	TGTGCCAGTAGCAACAGGGCTTCGGGAGCTTTCTTT	TRBV19	NA	NA	TRBJ1-1
CASSYPDTDYEQYF	TGTGCCAGCAGTTACCCGGACACCGACTACGAGCAGTACTTC	TRBV6-6	NA	NA	TRBJ2-7
CASSQDYGLAGAYEQYF	TGTGCCAGCAGCCAAGATTACGGACTAGCGGGAGCCTACGAGCAGTACTTC	TRBV4-2	NA	TRBD2	TRBJ2-7
CASSLDPRNEQFF	TGTGCCAGCAGCTTAGACCCACGAAATGAGCAGTTCTTC	TRBV11-2	once	NA	TRBJ2-1
CASKDPGQGETGELFF	TGCGCCAGCAAAGACCCGGGACAGGGCGAAACCGGGGAGCTGTTTTTT	TRBV5-1	once	TRBD1	TRBJ2-2
CATGTSLSYEQYF	TGTGCCACCGGGACTAGCCTCTCCTACGAGCAGTACTTC	TRBV10-3	NA	TRBD2	TRBJ2-7
CASSEFRLAGAYEQYF	TGTGCCAGCAGTGAATTCAGACTAGCGGGAGCGTACGAGCAGTACTTC	TRBV6-1	NA	TRBD2	TRBJ2-7
CASSEAGHMVSTDTQYF	TGTGCCAGCAGTGAAGCTGGCCACATGGTTAGCACAGATACGCAGTATTTT	TRBV6-1	NA	NA	TRBJ2-3
CASSLAISHNEQFF	TGTGCCAGCAGCTTAGCGATTAGTCACAATGAGCAGTTCTTC	TRBV7-9	NA	NA	TRBJ2-1
CASSSLAGGSEQYF	TGTGCCAGCAGCTCCCTAGCGGGAGGGTCCGAGCAGTACTTC	TRBV7-9	NA	TRBD2	TRBJ2-7
CASSASRKELDTGELFF	TGTGCCAGCAGCGCCTCTAGGAAGGAGCTCGACACCGGGGAGCTGTTTTTT	TRBV7-9	NA	NA	TRBJ2-2
CASSFQGLEGEQYF	TGTGCCAGCAGTTTCCAGGGCCTGGAGGGCGAGCAGTACTTC	TRBV27	NA	NA	TRBJ2-7
CASSGRLARTYEQYF	TGTGCCAGCAGTGGACGACTAGCCCGAACCTACGAGCAGTACTTC	TRBV6-1	NA	TRBD2	TRBJ2-7
CASSLRSGQLIYGYTF	TGTGCCAGCAGTTTACGGTCGGGACAGCTAATCTATGGCTACACCTTC	TRBV27	once	TRBD1	TRBJ1-2
CASSPTTRYPGRETQYF	TGTGCCAGCAGCCCGACGACCCGTTACCCCGGCCGAGAGACCCAGTACTTC	TRBV9	NA	NA	TRBJ2-5
CATAQGYNEQFF	TGTGCCACAGCACAGGGCTACAATGAGCAGTTCTTC	TRBV27	NA	NA	TRBJ2-1
CASSSGRRSYNEQFF	TGTGCCAGCAGTTCAGGACGTCGCTCCTACAATGAGCAGTTCTTC	TRBV6-5	NA	NA	TRBJ2-1
CSVLDRVAYNEQFF	TGCAGCGTACTCGACAGGGTGGCCTACAATGAGCAGTTCTTC	TRBV29-1	NA	TRBD1	TRBJ2-1
CASSQGGGWRYNEQFF	TGCGCCAGCAGCCAAGGGGGGGGTTGGCGCTACAATGAGCAGTTCTTC	TRBV4-1	NA	TRBD2	TRBJ2-1